The clone carrying this TCR beta chain was found many times. Its antigen is as yet unknown. The CDR3 totals 15 residues. The germline V and J ends were trimmed by 3 bases and 1 base, with 12 bases remaining between them. Each CDR3 protein gets one entry after TCRdb re-called the reads with MiXCR. The data contain about 310,000 distinct CDR3 sequences, 15% to 20% of them singletons. These data originate in a study of T cell repertoires in cytomegalovirus infection. Study details: Indications came from public TCR beta signatures; they pointed to CMV infection and to a matching HLA type. General study findings and limits: Dominating the ex vivo response were TCR beta clonotypes that were CMV-specific and HLA-C-restricted. The study identified carriers of CMV plus the relevant HLA from cumulative public TCR beta family frequency.

The sample consisted of PBMCs. The receptor was isolated from a human donor in good health (CMV status not recorded). Some clones in this sample may be carry-over from other donors' samples. The chain is built from TRBV12-3 or TRBV12-4 and TRBJ2-5; D perhaps matches TRBD2 (5 bases). CDR3 sequence: CASSFFSGFQETQYF. CDR3 bases: TGTGCCAGCAGTTTCTTCTCGGGGTTCCAAGAGACCCAGTACTTC.